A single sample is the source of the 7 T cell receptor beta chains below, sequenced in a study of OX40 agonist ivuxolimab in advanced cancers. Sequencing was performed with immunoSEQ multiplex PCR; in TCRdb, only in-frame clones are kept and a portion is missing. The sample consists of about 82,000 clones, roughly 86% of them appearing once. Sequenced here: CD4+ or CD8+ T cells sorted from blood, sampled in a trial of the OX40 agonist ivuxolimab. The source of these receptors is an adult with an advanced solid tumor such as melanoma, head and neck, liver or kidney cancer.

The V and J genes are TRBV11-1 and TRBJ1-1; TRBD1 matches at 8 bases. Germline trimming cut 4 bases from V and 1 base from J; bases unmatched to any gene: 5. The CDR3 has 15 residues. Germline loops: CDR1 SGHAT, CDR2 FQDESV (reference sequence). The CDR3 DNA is TGTGCCAGCAGCTCCCGACAGGGGCGGAACACTGAAGCTTTCTTT. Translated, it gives CASSSRQGRNTEAFF.

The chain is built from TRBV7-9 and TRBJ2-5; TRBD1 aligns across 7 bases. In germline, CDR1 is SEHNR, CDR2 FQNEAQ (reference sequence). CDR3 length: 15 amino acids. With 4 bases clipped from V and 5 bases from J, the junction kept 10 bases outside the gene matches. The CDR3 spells CASSSGTGEAETQYF. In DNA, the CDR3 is TGTGCCAGCAGCTCAGGCACAGGGGAAGCGGAGACCCAGTACTTC.

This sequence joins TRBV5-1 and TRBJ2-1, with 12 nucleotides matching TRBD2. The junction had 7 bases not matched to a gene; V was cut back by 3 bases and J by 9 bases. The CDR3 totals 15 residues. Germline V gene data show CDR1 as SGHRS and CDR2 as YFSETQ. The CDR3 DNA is TGCGCCAGCAGCTCGGAGACTAGCGGGAGAACTGAGCAGTTCTTC. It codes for CASSSETSGRTEQFF.

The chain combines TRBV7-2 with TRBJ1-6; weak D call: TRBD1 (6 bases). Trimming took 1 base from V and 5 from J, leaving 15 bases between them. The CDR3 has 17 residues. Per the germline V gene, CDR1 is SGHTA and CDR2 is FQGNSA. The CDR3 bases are TGTGCCAGCAGCTTAGTTGCTGGGGGGCTCGATAATTCACCCCTCCACTTT. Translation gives CASSLVAGGLDNSPLHF.

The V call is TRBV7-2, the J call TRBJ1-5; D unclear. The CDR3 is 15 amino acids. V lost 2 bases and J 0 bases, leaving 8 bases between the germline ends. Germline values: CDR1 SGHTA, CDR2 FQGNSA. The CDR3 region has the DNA TGTGCCAGCAGCTTAACGGGCAGTAGCAATCAGCCCCAGCATTTT. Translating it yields CASSLTGSSNQPQHF.

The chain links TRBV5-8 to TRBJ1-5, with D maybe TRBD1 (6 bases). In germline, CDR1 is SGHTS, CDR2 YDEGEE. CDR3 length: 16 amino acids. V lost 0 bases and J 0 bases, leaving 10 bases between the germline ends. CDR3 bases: TGTGCCAGCAGCTTGGGCAGGGGAAATAGCAATCAGCCCCAGCATTTT. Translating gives CASSLGRGNSNQPQHF.

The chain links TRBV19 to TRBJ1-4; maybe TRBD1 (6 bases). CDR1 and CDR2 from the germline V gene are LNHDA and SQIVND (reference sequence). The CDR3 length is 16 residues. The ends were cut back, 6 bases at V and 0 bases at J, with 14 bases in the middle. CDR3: CASSRKGGATNEKLFF. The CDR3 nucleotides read TGTGCCAGTAGCCGAAAGGGGGGAGCAACTAATGAAAAACTGTTTTTT. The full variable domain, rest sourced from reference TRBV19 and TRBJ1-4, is DGGITQSPKYLFRKEGQNVTLSCEQNLNHDAMYWYRQDPGQGLRLIYYSQIVNDFQKGDIAEGYSVSREKKESFPLTVTSAQKNPTAFYLCASSRKGGATNEKLFFGSGTQLSVL.